A single sample is the source of the 16 T cell receptor beta chains below, sequenced in a study of identical twins. TCRdb analysed the 5' RACE reads with MiXCR anew, one entry per CDR3 protein. The table has around 510,000 distinct CDR3 sequences, around an eighth seen once. The same specimen was also included in a second study, on yellow fever vaccine responses in identical twins.

Sequenced input: CD4+ T cells sorted from blood. These receptors were taken from a woman aged 18-30 years in good health.

The V and J genes are TRBV5-6 and TRBJ2-7; no reliable D call. The CDR3 covers 15 residues. Germline loops: CDR1 SGHDT, CDR2 YYEEEE. Trimming left V 0 bases short and J 2 bases short, with 12 bases between. This CDR3 is CASSLGINPTYEQYF. As DNA, the CDR3 is TGTGCCAGCAGCTTGGGTATAAATCCAACCTACGAGCAGTACTTC.

V gene TRBV6-1 combines with J gene TRBJ2-7; 9 nucleotides line up with TRBD2. The CDR3 is 15 residues long. Germline CDR1 MNHNS, CDR2 SASEGT. Trimming cost V 6 bases and J 0 bases; bases outside gene matches: 6. CDR3 in amino acids: CASRNAGGSSYEQYF. CDR3 in DNA: TGTGCCAGCAGGAACGCGGGGGGGAGCTCCTACGAGCAGTACTTC.

Only a few counts were recorded for this clonotype. The chain carries TRBV20-1 and TRBJ2-7; D perhaps matches TRBD1 (6 bases). Germline V gene sequence: CDR1 DFQATT, CDR2 SNEGSKA (reference sequence). Trimming took off 3 bases at V and 5 bases at J, with 14 bases between the two ends. The CDR3 extends over 13 amino acids. The CDR3 DNA reads as TGCAGTGCTAGTTTTAACAGGGACCACGAGCAGTACTTC. Translating gives CSASFNRDHEQYF.

The chain combines TRBV4-3 with TRBJ2-3; 9 bases fit TRBD2. The J segment lost 2 bases and the V segment lost 0 bases, leaving 9 bases of the junction unmatched. This CDR3 spans 18 amino acids. The germline CDR1 and CDR2 sequences are LGHNA and YSLEER. CDR3 nucleotides: TGCGCCAGCAGCCAAGAGAGGGTTAGCGGGAGCTCCACAGATACGCAGTATTTT. Encoded protein: CASSQERVSGSSTDTQYF.

This clonotype came up many times. The rearrangement links TRBV3-1 to TRBJ1-3; no definite D call. The germline gives CDR1 LGHDT, CDR2 YNNKEL (reference sequence). The V gene lost 0 bases and the J gene lost 0 bases, with 6 bases spanning the gap. This CDR3 contains 15 residues. The CDR3 loop reads CASSQDLLSGNTIYF. In DNA, the CDR3 is TGTGCCAGCAGCCAAGATTTACTCTCTGGAAACACCATATATTTT.

This clonotype has only a few counts. This chain joins TRBV10-3 and TRBJ2-5; no definite D call. CDR3 length: 12 amino acids. V dropped 3 bases and J dropped 5 bases, with 7 bases sitting between them. Germline CDR1 is ENHRY and CDR2 is SYGVKD. The CDR3: CAISDGYETQYF. The CDR3 nucleotides are TGTGCCATCAGTGATGGCTACGAGACCCAGTACTTC.

The genes are TRBV2 and TRBJ2-1; 8 bases are shared with TRBD2. The length of the CDR3 is 16 residues. CDR1 is SNHLY, CDR2 FYNNEI, per germline. Trimming cost V 5 bases and J 0 bases; bases outside gene matches: 6. This chain's CDR3 is CASSWTSLSSYNEQFF. The DNA of the CDR3 is TGTGCCAGCAGTTGGACTAGCCTAAGCTCCTACAATGAGCAGTTCTTC.

Only a few counts were recorded for this clonotype. The chain couples TRBV10-3 to TRBJ2-2; D gene uncertain. Germline CDR1 reads ENHRY; CDR2 reads SYGVKD. The V end lost 7 bases, the J end lost 4 bases, and 13 bases lay between the germline ends. CDR3 size: 14 residues. CDR3 protein: CAITGAAVTGELFF. CDR3 nucleotides: TGTGCCATCACGGGCGCCGCGGTCACCGGGGAGCTGTTTTTT.

The sample holds many counts of this clonotype. CDR3 residues: CASSLWTGGNEQFF. The DNA of the CDR3 is TGTGCCAGCAGCTTGTGGACAGGGGGTAATGAGCAGTTCTTC. The genes are TRBV11-2 and TRBJ2-1, with TRBD1 matching over 10 bases. This CDR3 is built from 14 residues. The germline CDR1 and CDR2 sequences are SGHAT and FQNNGV. V lost 3 bases, J lost 7 bases, and 3 bases stayed unmatched.

This clonotype was observed a handful of times. The chain recombines TRBV12-3 or TRBV12-4 with TRBJ1-1; D possibly corresponds to TRBD1 (5 bases). The CDR3 loop spans 14 amino acids. V lost 6 bases and J lost 1, with 12 bases in between. The CDR3, as DNA: TGTGCCAGCAGACAAAGAAGGGGGAACACTGAAGCTTTCTTT. Protein product: CASRQRRGNTEAFF.

The gene calls are TRBV7-9 and TRBJ2-1; D is possibly TRBD1 (6 bases). This CDR3 region has 16 residues. Germline V gene sequence: CDR1 SEHNR, CDR2 FQNEAQ (reference sequence). The V gene lost 4 bases and the J gene lost 3 bases, with 16 bases spanning the gap. CDR3 nucleotide sequence: TGTGCCAGCAGCTCGCCCGAGGACAGTAACTACAATGAGCAGTTCTTC. Encoded protein: CASSSPEDSNYNEQFF. The full variable domain, its missing parts supplied by reference TRBV7-9 and TRBJ2-1, is DTGVSQNPRHKITKRGQNVTFRCDPISEHNRLYWYRQTLGQGPEFLTYFQNEAQLEKSRLLSDRFSAERPKGSFSTLEIQRTEQGDSAMYLCASSSPEDSNYNEQFFGPGTRLTVL.

The chain recombines TRBV18 with TRBJ2-3; D is ambiguous. Germline V lookup: CDR1 KGHSH, CDR2 LQKENI. V lost 6 bases and J lost 2, with 9 bases in between. The CDR3 spans 13 residues. The CDR3 sequence is CASSSQHTDTQYF. CDR3 sequence (DNA): TGTGCCAGCTCGTCACAACACACAGATACGCAGTATTTT.

A word on this clonotype: At one end, the junction sequence differs from germline, possibly due to a read error. The CDR3 reads CAIRTGKQETLYF. CDR3 DNA: TGTGCCATCAGGACAGGGAAACAAGAGACCCTGTACTTC. The gene calls are TRBV10-3 and TRBJ2-5, with TRBD1 matching over 7 bases. Germline loops: CDR1 ENHRY, CDR2 SYGVKD. The CDR3 runs to 13 residues.

J is TRBJ2-2 and V is TRBV12-3 or TRBV12-4, with 7 bases lining up with TRBD1. The CDR3 is 15 residues long. The ends lost 6 bases at V and 6 bases at J; junction bases unmatched: 10. The CDR3 nucleotides read TGTGCCAGCAGGACGGCGACAGGGAAAGCCGGGGAGCTGTTTTTT. Translating it yields CASRTATGKAGELFF.

This clonotype was seen only a few times. J is TRBJ1-5 and V is TRBV20-1; 9 positions agree with TRBD1. Germline CDR1 reads DFQATT; CDR2 reads SNEGSKA (reference sequence). The CDR3 loop spans 15 amino acids. The trim removed 3 bases at V and 6 bases at J, leaving 9 bases unmatched. The CDR3 sequence is CSASTGTGFLQPQHF. The CDR3 bases are TGCAGTGCTAGTACGGGGACAGGGTTTCTTCAGCCCCAGCATTTT.

This clonotype has only a few counts. The chain recombines TRBV12-5 with TRBJ2-3; D unresolved. This CDR3 region has 12 residues. CDR1 is LGHNT, CDR2 FRNRAP, per germline. V dropped 5 bases and J dropped 4 bases, with 7 bases sitting between them. The CDR3 nucleotides read TGTGCTAGTGGTATCGAGTCAGATACGCAGTATTTT. This encodes CASGIESDTQYF. Complete variable domain (other parts from reference TRBV12-5 and TRBJ2-3): DARVTQTPRHKVTEMGQEVTMRCQPILGHNTVFWYRQTMMQGLELLAYFRNRAPLDDSGMPKDRFSAEMPDATLATLKIQPSEPRDSAVYFCASGIESDTQYFGPGTRLTVL.